The clone carrying this TCR beta chain was seen repeatedly, ten times or more. Its antigen remains unknown. The source of the sample is a study of human T cells and chemical hapten exposure. The study's findings and limits: As the donors had alopecia, their immune response may differ from healthy people's. Expanded TCRs grouped into significantly more large CDR3 similarity clusters than controls produced. Counts of TCRs expanded at PT1 correlated positively with patch test score.

The sample's time point: patch test 3, about 24 weeks after DPC sensitization. Indicated treatment: therapeutic diphenylcyclopropenone sensitization with weekly scalp DPC. Whole blood that had not been fractionated was the source of extracted total RNA. Germline CDR1 reads SNHLY; CDR2 reads FYNNEI. Trimming left V 1 base short and J 4 bases short, with 7 bases between. The CDR3 loop spans 13 amino acids. Within the library, unique molecular identifiers were attached to each individual cDNA molecule. TCRdb passed the RACE reads through MiXCR, listing each CDR3 protein once. The profile shows around 40,000 distinct CDR3 sequences, 10% to 15% of them singletons.

The TCR sequence derives from a middle-aged woman with alopecia areata. Some clones in this sample may be carry-over from other donors' samples. This specimen consisted of whole blood, obtained in connection with sensitization to the hapten diphenylcyclopropenone (DPC). The gene calls are TRBV2 and TRBJ1-1; D is unresolved. This CDR3 reads CASSEDRATEAFF. CDR3 in DNA: TGTGCCAGCAGTGAAGACAGAGCCACTGAAGCTTTCTTT.